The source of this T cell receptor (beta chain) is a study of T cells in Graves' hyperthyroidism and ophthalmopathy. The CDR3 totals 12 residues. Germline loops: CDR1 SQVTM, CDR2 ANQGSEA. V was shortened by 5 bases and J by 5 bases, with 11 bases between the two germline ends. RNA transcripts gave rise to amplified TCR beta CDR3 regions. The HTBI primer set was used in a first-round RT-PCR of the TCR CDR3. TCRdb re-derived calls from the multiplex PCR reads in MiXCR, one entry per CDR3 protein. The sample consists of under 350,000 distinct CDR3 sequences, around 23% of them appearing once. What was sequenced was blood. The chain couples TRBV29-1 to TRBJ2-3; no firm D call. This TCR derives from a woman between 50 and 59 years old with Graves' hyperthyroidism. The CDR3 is CSVRKSGDTQYF. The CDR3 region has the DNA TGCAGCGTTCGGAAATCGGGAGATACGCAGTATTTT.